A selection of T cell receptor beta chains follows, all from one sample in a study of T-cell reconstitution after alpha-beta-depleted transplantation in children. TCRdb re-called the PCR reads through MiXCR, storing one row per CDR3 protein. The sample includes around 300,000 distinct CDR3 sequences, about 7.3% of them seen just once. Here the sequenced sample was peripheral blood, taken 360 days after TCRalphabeta/CD19-depleted stem cell transplant. These receptors were obtained from a female patient aged 2-15 years who had a stem cell transplant for Fanconi anemia, so the T cells may come from the graft donor. Each CDR3 is given with its conserved first and last residue. The order of the fields is CDR3 DNA, CDR3 protein, clone size, J gene, D gene, V gene. D genes are given only for firm matches. Expanded clones are given a class, and other clones once, few, many or no size at all.

CDR3nt: TGTGCCAGCTGTAGGTCGCCGGCGAGAGGGGAGCTGTTTTTT
CDR3aa: CASCRSPARGELFF
abundance: many
j_gene: TRBJ2-2
d_gene: NA
v_gene: TRBV6-1

CDR3nt: TGTGCCAGCAGTTACTCGGGGCTAGCGGGGGGGATCGACAATGAGCAGTTCTTC
CDR3aa: CASSYSGLAGGIDNEQFF
abundance: few
j_gene: TRBJ2-1
d_gene: TRBD2
v_gene: TRBV6-5

CDR3nt: TGTGCCAGCAGCTTAGAGCCTGGGGACAGTGATGAAAAACTGTTTTTT
CDR3aa: CASSLEPGDSDEKLFF
abundance: NA
j_gene: TRBJ1-4
d_gene: TRBD1
v_gene: TRBV7-6

CDR3nt: TGCAGTGCTAGAGATCCTAATTCTGTGACAGGCGCCATTGGCGAGCAGTACTTC
CDR3aa: CSARDPNSVTGAIGEQYF
abundance: many
j_gene: TRBJ2-7
d_gene: NA
v_gene: TRBV20-1

CDR3nt: TGTGCCAGCAGCCAAGAGCGGTGGACAGTTAACACCGGGGAGCTGTTTTTT
CDR3aa: CASSQERWTVNTGELFF
abundance: many
j_gene: TRBJ2-2
d_gene: NA
v_gene: TRBV4-2

CDR3nt: TGCAGCGTTGGCTCAGGGGACGGCTACACCTTC
CDR3aa: CSVGSGDGYTF
abundance: many
j_gene: TRBJ1-2
d_gene: NA
v_gene: TRBV29-1

CDR3nt: TGTGCCAGCACCCTGACAGGGGGCGAAACCCAGCCCCAGCATTTT
CDR3aa: CASTLTGGETQPQHF
abundance: many
j_gene: TRBJ1-5
d_gene: TRBD1
v_gene: TRBV6-5

CDR3nt: TGTGCCACCCACCCAAGAACAGGGGGCGGATCGAGTGGCTACACCTTC
CDR3aa: CATHPRTGGGSSGYTF
abundance: many
j_gene: TRBJ1-2
d_gene: TRBD1
v_gene: TRBV7-9

CDR3nt: TGTGCCAGCTCAGTCCTCCTCAACGGGGGGGCCTACAATGAGCAGTTCTTC
CDR3aa: CASSVLLNGGAYNEQFF
abundance: once
j_gene: TRBJ2-1
d_gene: TRBD2
v_gene: TRBV18

CDR3nt: TGTGCCATCAGTGACCCGGACAGGGGGCTGAACGAGCAGTACTTC
CDR3aa: CAISDPDRGLNEQYF
abundance: few
j_gene: TRBJ2-7
d_gene: TRBD1
v_gene: TRBV10-3

CDR3nt: TGTGCCAGCAGTTTATTTAGATATCAGCCCCAGCATTTT
CDR3aa: CASSLFRYQPQHF
abundance: NA
j_gene: TRBJ1-5
d_gene: NA
v_gene: TRBV27

CDR3nt: TGTGCCAGCAGCCAAGAGGAGGGTTTAACGGGCTCCTACGAGCAGTACTTC
CDR3aa: CASSQEEGLTGSYEQYF
abundance: NA
j_gene: TRBJ2-7
d_gene: NA
v_gene: TRBV4-2

CDR3nt: TGTGCCAGCAGCTCAATTACGGTCGGGTACGGGGAGCTGTTTTTT
CDR3aa: CASSSITVGYGELFF
abundance: NA
j_gene: TRBJ2-2
d_gene: NA
v_gene: TRBV14

CDR3nt: TGTGCCAGCAGCCCCGACAGCTACCCTTCCCTCTGGCAGTTCTTC
CDR3aa: CASSPDSYPSLWQFF
abundance: few
j_gene: TRBJ2-1
d_gene: NA
v_gene: TRBV9

CDR3nt: TGTGCCAGCAGTACAGCCAGTCAGGGGGCCGCAGCTTTCTTT
CDR3aa: CASSTASQGAAAFF
abundance: NA
j_gene: TRBJ1-1
d_gene: TRBD1
v_gene: TRBV28

CDR3nt: TGTGCCACCAGTGATCCGGGTGGGGGCACCTACAATGAGCAGTTCTTC
CDR3aa: CATSDPGGGTYNEQFF
abundance: many
j_gene: TRBJ2-1
d_gene: NA
v_gene: TRBV24-1

CDR3nt: TGTGCCAGCAGACCCGACTTAGCCAATGAGCAGTTCTTC
CDR3aa: CASRPDLANEQFF
abundance: many
j_gene: TRBJ2-1
d_gene: NA
v_gene: TRBV12-3/TRBV12-4

CDR3nt: TGTGCCAGCAGCTTGGGGGGATTGTACAATGAGCAGTTCTTC
CDR3aa: CASSLGGLYNEQFF
abundance: many
j_gene: TRBJ2-1
d_gene: NA
v_gene: TRBV5-6

CDR3nt: TGTGCCAGCCACAGGGGGCAGGAGGAGACCCAGTACTTC
CDR3aa: CASHRGQEETQYF
abundance: many
j_gene: TRBJ2-5
d_gene: TRBD1
v_gene: TRBV10-3

CDR3nt: TGTGCCAGCAGCCAAGGCGCATCGACAGGGAGTGGCGAGCAGTACTTC
CDR3aa: CASSQGASTGSGEQYF
abundance: NA
j_gene: TRBJ2-7
d_gene: TRBD1
v_gene: TRBV3-1

CDR3nt: TGTGCCAGCAGTTCCCGGGGATATTACAATGAGCAGTTCTTC
CDR3aa: CASSSRGYYNEQFF
abundance: few
j_gene: TRBJ2-1
d_gene: NA
v_gene: TRBV27

CDR3nt: TGTGCCAGCAGCTTAACGGCGGGGGTAGAGACCCAGTACTTC
CDR3aa: CASSLTAGVETQYF
abundance: many
j_gene: TRBJ2-5
d_gene: TRBD2
v_gene: TRBV7-9

CDR3nt: TGCGCCAGCAGCTTGGGGGGACAGAACTCCTACGAGCAGTACTTC
CDR3aa: CASSLGGQNSYEQYF
abundance: NA
j_gene: TRBJ2-7
d_gene: TRBD1
v_gene: TRBV5-1

CDR3nt: TGTGCCAGCAGTTACAGCCGGACAAGAACGGCCCACTTT
CDR3aa: CASSYSRTRTAHF
abundance: NA
j_gene: TRBJ1-6
d_gene: NA
v_gene: TRBV6-5

CDR3nt: TGCAGCGTTGAAGACACAGGGAGATTAAGAGATACGCAGTATTTT
CDR3aa: CSVEDTGRLRDTQYF
abundance: many
j_gene: TRBJ2-3
d_gene: NA
v_gene: TRBV29-1

CDR3nt: TGTGCCAGCAGCCCATCACCAGCAGCTGGCTACACCTTC
CDR3aa: CASSPSPAAGYTF
abundance: many
j_gene: TRBJ1-2
d_gene: NA
v_gene: TRBV12-3/TRBV12-4

CDR3nt: TGTGCCAGCAGCTATATCTCGGGTTCACCCCTCCACTTT
CDR3aa: CASSYISGSPLHF
abundance: few
j_gene: TRBJ1-6
d_gene: NA
v_gene: TRBV3-1

CDR3nt: TGTGCCAGCAGCATAAGGACTCGGGTCTACGAGCAGTACTTC
CDR3aa: CASSIRTRVYEQYF
abundance: few
j_gene: TRBJ2-7
d_gene: NA
v_gene: TRBV7-2

CDR3nt: TGTGCCAGCAGTTCCCCTTCCTCCAAGGAGCAGTTCTTC
CDR3aa: CASSSPSSKEQFF
abundance: many
j_gene: TRBJ2-1
d_gene: NA
v_gene: TRBV6-5

CDR3nt: TGTGCCAGCAGCTTAGACCTACTCTCCTACGAGCAGTACTTC
CDR3aa: CASSLDLLSYEQYF
abundance: few
j_gene: TRBJ2-7
d_gene: NA
v_gene: TRBV7-9

CDR3nt: TGTGCCAGCAGCCCCAGGGATCGCTATGGCTACACCTTC
CDR3aa: CASSPRDRYGYTF
abundance: many
j_gene: TRBJ1-2
d_gene: NA
v_gene: TRBV7-2

CDR3nt: TGCAGCGTTTGGGGCTCGGGGAACTATGGCTACACCTTC
CDR3aa: CSVWGSGNYGYTF
abundance: many
j_gene: TRBJ1-2
d_gene: NA
v_gene: TRBV29-1

CDR3nt: TGTGCCAGCAGCTTAAAGTCCGTTTTCCCGAACAATGAGCAGTTCTTC
CDR3aa: CASSLKSVFPNNEQFF
abundance: many
j_gene: TRBJ2-1
d_gene: NA
v_gene: TRBV7-3

CDR3nt: TGCGCCAGCAGCCAAGATTTAATAGGCCGAGGGTCAGATACGCAGTATTTT
CDR3aa: CASSQDLIGRGSDTQYF
abundance: NA
j_gene: TRBJ2-3
d_gene: NA
v_gene: TRBV4-3

CDR3nt: TGTGCCATCAGCTCCCAAGAAGCTTTAGCCAAAAACATTCAGTACTTC
CDR3aa: CAISSQEALAKNIQYF
abundance: NA
j_gene: TRBJ2-4
d_gene: NA
v_gene: TRBV10-3

CDR3nt: TGCAGCGTTTCGGGACAGCAAAATCAGCCCCAGCATTTT
CDR3aa: CSVSGQQNQPQHF
abundance: many
j_gene: TRBJ1-5
d_gene: TRBD1
v_gene: TRBV29-1

CDR3nt: TGCAGTGCTAGGGTCAGGGAGTCCGGGGCCAACGTCCTGACTTTC
CDR3aa: CSARVRESGANVLTF
abundance: NA
j_gene: TRBJ2-6
d_gene: NA
v_gene: TRBV20-1

CDR3nt: TGTGCCAGCAGCGAGGGGACAGCCATGAACACTGAAGCTTTCTTT
CDR3aa: CASSEGTAMNTEAFF
abundance: NA
j_gene: TRBJ1-1
d_gene: TRBD1
v_gene: TRBV9

CDR3nt: TGCAGTGCTAGTTCGCCTAGTCTGTACGAGCAGTACTTC
CDR3aa: CSASSPSLYEQYF
abundance: many
j_gene: TRBJ2-7
d_gene: NA
v_gene: TRBV20-1

CDR3nt: TGCGCCAGCAGCACTCGGACAGGGAGACCCGGGGAGCTGTTTTTT
CDR3aa: CASSTRTGRPGELFF
abundance: NA
j_gene: TRBJ2-2
d_gene: TRBD1
v_gene: TRBV5-1

CDR3nt: TGTGCCATCAGCTGGGGCAATCAGCCCCAGCATTTT
CDR3aa: CAISWGNQPQHF
abundance: many
j_gene: TRBJ1-5
d_gene: NA
v_gene: TRBV10-3

CDR3nt: TGTGCCAGCAGCAACACTTTCACCGGGGGTGCCTACAATGAGCAGTTCTTC
CDR3aa: CASSNTFTGGAYNEQFF
abundance: many
j_gene: TRBJ2-1
d_gene: NA
v_gene: TRBV9

CDR3nt: TGTGCCAGCAGCCGGACAGAGAACTACGAGCAGTACTTC
CDR3aa: CASSRTENYEQYF
abundance: many
j_gene: TRBJ2-7
d_gene: NA
v_gene: TRBV7-8

CDR3nt: TGTGCTAGTGGTTTGGTAACAGGGGGGGCTGGGGCCAACGTCCTGACTTTC
CDR3aa: CASGLVTGGAGANVLTF
abundance: NA
j_gene: TRBJ2-6
d_gene: NA
v_gene: TRBV12-5

CDR3nt: TGCAGCGTGGGCAGGATGGAGGGCGAAGCTTTCTTT
CDR3aa: CSVGRMEGEAFF
abundance: many
j_gene: TRBJ1-1
d_gene: NA
v_gene: TRBV29-1

CDR3nt: TGTGCCAGCAGCCCGAAGCCCATAGGGGGTTTGATCTACGAGCAGTACTTC
CDR3aa: CASSPKPIGGLIYEQYF
abundance: many
j_gene: TRBJ2-7
d_gene: NA
v_gene: TRBV4-2

CDR3nt: TGTGCCAGCAGCGTGCAGGGGTTGGATGGGCAGTTCTTC
CDR3aa: CASSVQGLDGQFF
abundance: NA
j_gene: TRBJ2-1
d_gene: NA
v_gene: TRBV7-6

CDR3nt: TGTGCCAGCAGTTCCACCGGGACAGGGAGGAAGACCCAGTACTTC
CDR3aa: CASSSTGTGRKTQYF
abundance: many
j_gene: TRBJ2-5
d_gene: TRBD1
v_gene: TRBV28

CDR3nt: TGTGCCAGCAGCTTAAGGCTTAGCTCCTACGAGCAGTACTTC
CDR3aa: CASSLRLSSYEQYF
abundance: many
j_gene: TRBJ2-7
d_gene: NA
v_gene: TRBV7-2

CDR3nt: TGTGCCAGCAGCCTGAGGGGTCTTTCCTACAATGAGCAGTTCTTC
CDR3aa: CASSLRGLSYNEQFF
abundance: many
j_gene: TRBJ2-1
d_gene: NA
v_gene: TRBV7-2

CDR3nt: TGTGCCAGCAGCTTCGACGGGGGGGCCATCTACAATGAGCAGTTCTTC
CDR3aa: CASSFDGGAIYNEQFF
abundance: NA
j_gene: TRBJ2-1
d_gene: TRBD2
v_gene: TRBV11-3

CDR3nt: TGTGCCAGCAGTCCCCACCTTGGCGCCGATGGGGACAATGAGCAGTTCTTC
CDR3aa: CASSPHLGADGDNEQFF
abundance: many
j_gene: TRBJ2-1
d_gene: NA
v_gene: TRBV25-1

CDR3nt: TGTGCCAGCAGTTACGGTTCCACTGAAGCTTTCTTT
CDR3aa: CASSYGSTEAFF
abundance: many
j_gene: TRBJ1-1
d_gene: NA
v_gene: TRBV6-2/TRBV6-3

CDR3nt: TGTGCCAGCAGCTTAGCCGACGGCTATGGCTACACCTTC
CDR3aa: CASSLADGYGYTF
abundance: many
j_gene: TRBJ1-2
d_gene: NA
v_gene: TRBV7-2

CDR3nt: TGTGCCATCAGTGAAACGGGCGGTCACGTCACAGATACGCAGTATTTT
CDR3aa: CAISETGGHVTDTQYF
abundance: many
j_gene: TRBJ2-3
d_gene: NA
v_gene: TRBV10-3

CDR3nt: TGTGCCAGCAGCTCTTATCTCTCAGACGTGGGAGGCTACACCTTC
CDR3aa: CASSSYLSDVGGYTF
abundance: many
j_gene: TRBJ1-2
d_gene: NA
v_gene: TRBV7-2

CDR3nt: TGCAGTGCTAGAGACCGGGGTGCCAGCTTAGCCAAAAACATTCAGTACTTC
CDR3aa: CSARDRGASLAKNIQYF
abundance: few
j_gene: TRBJ2-4
d_gene: NA
v_gene: TRBV20-1